The next 23 T cell receptor beta chains were all read from a single sample in a study of blood T cell repertoires in COVID-19. Produced via immunoSEQ multiplex PCR; TCRdb's table is partial and in-frame only. The data contain around 80,000 clones, around 80% of them singletons. Sequencing was done on a sample of peripheral blood. These receptors all stem from a man aged 50 to 59 with COVID-19, enrolled during active disease.

The genes are TRBV28 and TRBJ2-1; 11 bases are shared with TRBD2. The CDR3 is made up of 17 amino acids. Germline trimming cut 5 bases from V and 8 bases from J; bases unmatched to any gene: 14. CDR1 MDHEN and CDR2 SYDVKM come from the germline V gene. The CDR3 DNA reads as TGTGCCAGCAGTCCCGTCCACTTAGCGGGAGGGAGTGATGAGCAGTTCTTC. Translating it yields CASSPVHLAGGSDEQFF.

This chain uses TRBV12-3 or TRBV12-4 with TRBJ1-2; D unresolved. The V end was cut by 3 bases, the J end by 4 bases, with 9 bases between. This CDR3 contains 13 residues. The CDR3 spells CASSLGGGYGYTF. CDR3 bases: TGTGCCAGCAGTTTGGGCGGAGGCTATGGCTACACCTTC.

This chain joins TRBV6-5 and TRBJ1-6; 10 bases agree with TRBD1. There are 14 residues in the CDR3. V trimming: 6 bases; J trimming: 7 bases; junction bases outside the gene matches: 3. Germline V CDR1 and CDR2: MNHEY, SVGAGI. For the CDR3, the DNA is TGTGCCAGCAGACTGGACAGGGGGAATTCACCCCTCCACTTT. As protein: CASRLDRGNSPLHF.

The chain links TRBV9 to TRBJ2-1; 9 positions agree with TRBD2. Germline lookup yields CDR1 SGDLS and CDR2 YYNGEE. Trimming took 3 bases from V and 2 from J; bases not matched to a gene: 6. The CDR3 length is 16 residues. CDR3 sequence: CASSGAGLAAYNEQFF. In nucleotides, the CDR3 is TGTGCCAGCAGCGGCGCGGGACTAGCTGCCTACAATGAGCAGTTCTTC.

The chain is built from TRBV5-1 and TRBJ2-2, with D perhaps TRBD1 (5 bases). CDR1 and CDR2 from the germline V gene are SGHRS and YFSETQ. The CDR3 covers 16 residues. The V end was cut by 0 bases, the J end by 1 base, with 10 bases between. The CDR3 spells CASSLDGHLNTGELFF. Here the CDR3 DNA reads TGCGCCAGCAGCTTGGATGGACACTTGAACACCGGGGAGCTGTTTTTT.

This clone was seen once. V and J are TRBV29-1 and TRBJ2-7, with TRBD1 matching 7 bases. The CDR3 runs 15 residues. In germline, CDR1 is SQVTM, CDR2 ANQGSEA. After removal of 7 bases from V and 3 bases from J, the junction contained 15 bases not matched to a gene. As DNA, the CDR3 is TGCAGCGCCACGTCCTTGGGACAGCCCAACTACGAGCAGTACTTC. Translating it yields CSATSLGQPNYEQYF.

This clone has a handful of counts. The V gene is TRBV10-3, the J gene TRBJ2-7, with a tentative D call TRBD2 (6 bases). Germline V lookup: CDR1 ENHRY, CDR2 SYGVKD. Deletions cut 0 bases from V and 6 bases from J, with 18 bases between. The CDR3 spans 16 residues. The DNA for the CDR3 is TGTGCCATCAGTGAGTCGTTCCCGGGACTCGGCGGCGAGCAGTACTTC. Its protein product is CAISESFPGLGGEQYF.

V and J are TRBV11-2 and TRBJ2-3, with D perhaps TRBD1 (6 bases). Germline CDR1 reads SGHAT; CDR2 reads FQNNGV. Trimming stripped 7 bases from V and 4 bases from J, with 18 bases between. This CDR3 comprises 15 residues. The CDR3 DNA sequence: TGTGCCAGCACTACCGGACAGATCGGCGCAGATACGCAGTATTTT. Translation gives CASTTGQIGADTQYF.

The chain employs TRBV5-1 and TRBJ2-3; D possibly corresponds to TRBD1 (6 bases). In germline, CDR1 is SGHRS, CDR2 YFSETQ. The CDR3 runs 16 residues. The ends were cut back, 0 bases at V and 4 bases at J, with 15 bases in the middle. This CDR3 is CASSLGGQGSADTQYF. CDR3 DNA: TGCGCCAGCAGCTTGGGGGGCCAGGGGTCGGCAGATACGCAGTATTTT.

The chain is built from TRBV4-2 and TRBJ2-1; 8 positions agree with TRBD2. Germline V gives CDR1 LGHNA, CDR2 YNFKEQ. The CDR3 is 16 residues long. Trimming cost V 0 bases and J 2 bases; bases outside gene matches: 3. As DNA, the CDR3 is TGTGCCAGCAGCCAAGACAGCGGGAGTGCCTACAATGAGCAGTTCTTC. Translation: CASSQDSGSAYNEQFF.

This rearrangement joins TRBV5-1 to TRBJ2-3; the match to TRBD2 covers 9 bases. CDR3 size: 17 residues. With 0 bases clipped from V and 7 bases from J, the junction kept 12 bases outside the gene matches. Germline CDR1 and CDR2: SGHRS and YFSETQ. The CDR3 bases are TGCGCCAGCAGCTTGGCCTCTAGCGGGATTGATCGGAATACGCAGTATTTT. This gives the protein CASSLASSGIDRNTQYF.

This clone was observed a handful of times. The CDR3 nucleotides are TGTGCCAGCAGCCAGGGACAGTACTATGGCTACACCTTC. Translating it yields CASSQGQYYGYTF. The genes are TRBV27 and TRBJ1-2; 7 positions agree with TRBD1. The germline CDR1 and CDR2 sequences are MNHEY and SMNVEV (reference sequence). This CDR3 is 13 amino acids long. Trimming took 6 bases from V and 3 from J; bases not matched to a gene: 4.

The genes are TRBV6-5 and TRBJ2-1; 10 bases line up with TRBD2. V shed 7 bases, J shed 7 bases, and the junction held 4 bases outside the gene matches. CDR1 is MNHEY, CDR2 SVGAGI, per germline. CDR3 size: 13 residues. The CDR3 region has the DNA TGTGCCAGCAACCTAGCGGGAGTTAATGAGCAGTTCTTC. It translates to CASNLAGVNEQFF.

This chain uses TRBV5-1 with TRBJ2-1; 10 positions agree with TRBD2. Trimming took 3 bases from V and 7 from J; bases not matched to a gene: 7. The CDR3 spans 15 residues. Germline V gives CDR1 SGHRS, CDR2 YFSETQ. CDR3 bases: TGCGCCAGCAGCTGGTCAGCGGGAGGGTCTAATGAGCAGTTCTTC. It is translated as CASSWSAGGSNEQFF.

The chain uses TRBV7-8 and TRBJ2-7; D may be TRBD2 (7 bases). With 5 bases removed from V and 1 base from J, the gap between germline ends came to 15 bases. This CDR3 has 15 residues. Germline CDR1 SGHVS, CDR2 FQNEAQ. As DNA, the CDR3 is TGTGCCAGCAGCCCAGGGGCTAGCGGTTCCTACGAGCAGTACTTC. Translating gives CASSPGASGSYEQYF.

The chain joins TRBV28 to TRBJ1-2; D not certain. CDR3 size: 15 residues. Germline V lookup: CDR1 MDHEN, CDR2 SYDVKM. Trimming removed 1 base from V and 4 bases from J, with 13 bases in between. The CDR3 here is CASSLFTGRSYGYTF. The CDR3 nucleotides read TGTGCCAGCAGTTTATTCACGGGGAGGAGCTATGGCTACACCTTC.

The chain joins TRBV5-6 to TRBJ2-1; 7 bases are a match to TRBD2. Trimming cost V 4 bases and J 7 bases; bases outside gene matches: 5. The germline V gene has CDR1 SGHDT and CDR2 YYEEEE. The CDR3 runs 13 residues. DNA of the CDR3: TGTGCCAGCAGCCGGAGGGAGGGGAATGAGCAGTTCTTC. It codes for CASSRREGNEQFF.

The CDR3, as DNA: TGTGCCAGCAGCGTAGGGGGACAGGGTAAAGATACGCAGTATTTT. Protein product: CASSVGGQGKDTQYF. This rearrangement joins TRBV9 to TRBJ2-3, with 9 bases that match TRBD1. The germline V gene has CDR1 SGDLS and CDR2 YYNGEE. The V gene end was trimmed by 0 bases and the J gene end by 5 bases; junction bases not matched to a gene: 4. The CDR3 loop spans 15 amino acids. Based on the CDR3 plus reference TRBV9 and TRBJ2-3, the full variable domain is DSGVTQTPKHLITATGQRVTLRCSPRSGDLSVYWYQQSLDQGLQFLIQYYNGEERAKGNILERFSAQQFPDLHSELNLSSLELGDSALYFCASSVGGQGKDTQYFGPGTRLTVL.

The chain couples TRBV14 to TRBJ1-1; possibly TRBD1 for D (5 bases). The CDR3 is 15 residues long. Trimming shortened V by 4 bases and J by 6 bases, and 18 bases separated the two germline ends. Looked up from germline, CDR1 is SGHDN and CDR2 is FVKESK. The CDR3 protein is CASSLLDGARAEAFF. The CDR3, as DNA: TGTGCCAGCAGCCTCCTCGATGGGGCTCGTGCTGAAGCTTTCTTT.

V is TRBV15 and J is TRBJ1-6, with D maybe TRBD1 (5 bases). CDR1 LNHNV and CDR2 YYDKDF come from the germline V gene (reference sequence). This CDR3 contains 12 residues. V lost 6 bases to trimming and J lost 11 bases, with 11 bases between them. The CDR3 nucleotides are TGTGCCACCAGTCAGGGAAGGCCACCCCTCCACTTT. It yields the protein CATSQGRPPLHF.

The chain carries TRBV28 and TRBJ1-1, with TRBD1 as a possible D gene (6 bases). Trimming shortened V by 3 bases and J by 7 bases, and 12 bases separated the two germline ends. CDR1 and CDR2 (germline): MDHEN, SYDVKM. The CDR3 spans 13 residues. The CDR3 DNA sequence: TGTGCCAGCAGTTTCGGGGGGCATGGTGAAGCTTTCTTT. It yields the protein CASSFGGHGEAFF.

V and J are TRBV5-1 and TRBJ2-1; TRBD2 matches 8 bases. The CDR3 has 14 residues. V dropped 3 bases and J dropped 7; count of bases not matched to a gene: 6. Looked up from germline, CDR1 is SGHRS and CDR2 is YFSETQ. The CDR3 DNA is TGCGCCAGCAGCTCGACCGGGACTAGGAATGAGCAGTTCTTC. Translation: CASSSTGTRNEQFF.

This sequence joins TRBV24-1 and TRBJ2-1; no definite D call. The CDR3 is 13 residues long. Germline V lookup: CDR1 KGHDR, CDR2 SFDVKD. Between the trimmed V and J ends, which lost 0 bases and 3 bases, there was a span of 2 bases. The CDR3 loop reads CATSDLHYNEQFF. The CDR3 bases are TGTGCCACCAGTGATTTGCACTACAATGAGCAGTTCTTC.